What follows are 6 T cell receptor beta chains derived from one specimen sequenced in a study of blood T cells in healthy people across ages. A second PCR, run for roughly 7 to 12 cycles, used a sample-barcoded 5' primer plus a J-beta primer mix. Each CDR3 protein gets one entry after TCRdb re-called the 5' RACE reads with MiXCR. The profile shows 1.5 million to 2 million distinct CDR3 sequences, roughly 52% of them singletons. The sample comprised blood. Receptors originate from a woman aged 40 to 49 in good health.

The chain combines TRBV28 with TRBJ2-6; 8 bases match TRBD1. Trimming at V came to 5 bases and at J to 3 bases, leaving 6 bases not matched to a gene. CDR3 length: 16 residues. Germline V gene lookup returns CDR1 MDHEN and CDR2 SYDVKM. The CDR3 DNA reads as TGTGCCAGCAGTGTGACAGGGGACTTTGGGGCCAACGTCCTGACTTTC. It codes for CASSVTGDFGANVLTF.

The chain uses TRBV6-5 and TRBJ2-1; 7 bases map to TRBD1. The end of the DNA is better explained by TRBJ2-7, so the J call may be wrong. CDR1 and CDR2 from the germline V gene are MNHEY and SVGAGI. This CDR3 comprises 15 residues. The CDR3 loop is CASSPGPGQTYEQYF. The CDR3 DNA follows: TGTGCCAGCAGCCCGGGCCCGGGACAGACCTACGAGCAGTACTTC.

V usage is TRBV7-2 and J usage is TRBJ2-5; tentative D call: TRBD1 (5 bases). Trimming took 5 bases from V and 5 from J, leaving 21 bases between them. Germline CDR1 reads SGHTA; CDR2 reads FQGNSA. This CDR3 region has 16 residues. As DNA, the CDR3 is TGTGCCAGCAGCCTCGTCCCGGGTCAGGGTTGGGAGACCCAGTACTTC. Encoded protein: CASSLVPGQGWETQYF. Variable domain in full (rest from reference TRBV7-2 and TRBJ2-5): GAGVSQSPSNKVTEKGKDVELRCDPISGHTALYWYRQSLGQGLEFLIYFQGNSAPDKSGLPSDRFSAERTGGSVSTLTIQRTQQEDSAVYLCASSLVPGQGWETQYFGPGTRLLVL.

As for this clonotype: The final CDR3 position lacks the conserved phenylalanine or tryptophan, pointing to a likely read error. The chain employs TRBV12-3 or TRBV12-4 and TRBJ2-3; D perhaps matches TRBD2 (5 bases). The CDR3 has 16 amino acids. CDR3 nucleotide sequence: TGTGCCAGCAGCCCAACCCCGAGGGCAGGCACAGAAACGCAGTATTAT. Amino acid sequence: CASSPTPRAGTETQYY.

This rearrangement joins TRBV9 to TRBJ2-5; no clear D. This CDR3 spans 12 amino acids. The germline V and J ends were trimmed by 3 bases and 11 bases, with 14 bases remaining between them. Per germline, CDR1 SGDLS and CDR2 YYNGEE. CDR3 region: CASSAVVNEQYF. The CDR3 DNA reads as TGTGCCAGCAGCGCAGTAGTCAATGAGCAGTACTTC. Full variable domain (outside the CDR3, taken from reference TRBV9 and TRBJ2-5): DSGVTQTPKHLITATGQRVTLRCSPRSGDLSVYWYQQSLDQGLQFLIQYYNGEERAKGNILERFSAQQFPDLHSELNLSSLELGDSALYFCASSAVVNEQYFGPGTRLLVL.

Note on this clonotype: A junction boundary mismatches the germline segment, possibly from a read error. The chain carries TRBV7-2 and TRBJ1-2, with D unresolved. CDR1 and CDR2 from the germline V gene are SGHTA and FQGNSA. The CDR3 is 14 residues long. CDR3 loop: CASSVARGVGGYTF. Written as DNA, the CDR3 is TGTGCCAGCAGCGTAGCGCGGGGAGTCGGAGGCTACACCTTC.